This is a list of T cell receptor beta chains from one sample in a study of cytomegalovirus exposure and HLA in healthy donors. Profiling relied on immunoSEQ multiplex PCR, and the TCRdb table lists in-frame clones only, not all of them. Here the sample table reports 50,000 to 70,000 clones. The sequenced material came from PBMCs. These receptors were obtained from a young woman in good health and CMV-seronegative. Each CDR3 is given with its conserved first and last residue. D genes are given only for firm matches.

d_call j_call v_call cdr3_nt cdr3_aa
- TRBJ1-1 TRBV20-1 TGCAGCTGCAGGGATGGCACTGAAGCTTTCTTT CSCRDGTEAFF
- TRBJ1-1 TRBV29-1 TGCAGCGCTAGGGGCAGGGCGAACACTGAAGCTTTCTTT CSARGRANTEAFF
TRBD1 TRBJ1-6 TRBV6-5 TGTGCCAGCAGAGGACAGGCGGGTTCACCCCTCCACTTT CASRGQAGSPLHF
- TRBJ2-7 TRBV20-1 TGCAGTGCTAGACAGGGTTACGAGCAGTACTTC CSARQGYEQYF
- TRBJ2-5 TRBV5-1 TGCGCCAGCAGCTTTACTGCGGGGAGGGAGACCCAGTACTTC CASSFTAGRETQYF
- TRBJ1-2 TRBV6-1 TGTGCCAGCAGTGATTCCGACGGCGGCGGCTATGGCTACACCTTC CASSDSDGGGYGYTF
TRBD1 TRBJ2-7 TRBV2 TGTGCCAGCAGCGGACAGGGCGACGAGCAGTACTTC CASSGQGDEQYF
TRBD1 TRBJ2-4 TRBV29-1 TGCAGCGTGGGACAGGGGGAGAACATTCAGTACTTC CSVGQGENIQYF
- TRBJ1-1 TRBV29-1 TGCAGCGTTCTCGACAGGATGAACACTGAAGCTTTCTTT CSVLDRMNTEAFF
- TRBJ1-6 TRBV7-9 TGTGCCAGCAGCGGCAGTAATTCACCCCTCCACTTT CASSGSNSPLHF
- TRBJ1-1 TRBV4-1 TGCGCCAGCAGCCAAGGTCAAATGAACACTGAAGCTTTCTTT CASSQGQMNTEAFF
TRBD2 TRBJ2-3 TRBV6-4 TGTGCCAGCAGTGCACTAGCGGGGGAGCGGGATACGCAGTATTTT CASSALAGERDTQYF
TRBD1 TRBJ1-1 TRBV5-1 TGCGCCAGCAGCCCAGGGGACAGGGCGAACACTGAAGCTTTCTTT CASSPGDRANTEAFF